This T cell receptor (beta chain) came from a study of CD8 T cells in Susac syndrome. An input of roughly 0.5 to 1 ug of RNA was subjected to reverse transcription using random hexamers. Amplification of TCR beta CDR3 spanned 54 Vbeta and 13 Jbeta via immunoSEQ multiplex PCR. Via MiXCR, TCRdb re-called the immunoSEQ multiplex PCR reads, giving one row per CDR3 protein. The sample has roughly 330,000 distinct CDR3 sequences, around 92% seen once. CD8+ and CD4+ T cells circulating in blood were sequenced for TCR beta. The authors negatively isolated CD8+ and CD4+ T cells and FACS-enriched TEMRA cells. The receptor comes from a human donor with multiple sclerosis. The sample comprised CD4+ T cells from PBMCs.

The CDR3 DNA sequence: TGTGCCAGCAGCCAAGGGCGGGTCAGCACAGATACGCAGTATTTT. This codes for CASSQGRVSTDTQYF. The chain uses TRBV3-1 and TRBJ2-3, with D possibly matching TRBD2 (5 bases). The CDR3 spans 15 residues. V lost 1 base, J lost 0 bases, and 8 bases lay in between. Looked up from germline, CDR1 is LGHDT and CDR2 is YNNKEL (reference sequence).